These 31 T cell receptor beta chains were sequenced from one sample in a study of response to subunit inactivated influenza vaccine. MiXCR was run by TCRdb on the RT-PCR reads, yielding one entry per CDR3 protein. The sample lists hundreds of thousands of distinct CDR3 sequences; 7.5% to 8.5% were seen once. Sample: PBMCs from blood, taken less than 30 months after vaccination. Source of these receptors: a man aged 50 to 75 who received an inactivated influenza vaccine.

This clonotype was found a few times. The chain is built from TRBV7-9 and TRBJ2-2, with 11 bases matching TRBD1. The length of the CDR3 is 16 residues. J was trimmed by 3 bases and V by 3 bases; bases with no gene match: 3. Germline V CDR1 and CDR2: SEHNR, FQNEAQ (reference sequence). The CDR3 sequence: CASSFGQGADTGELFF. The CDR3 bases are TGTGCCAGCAGCTTCGGACAGGGGGCGGACACCGGGGAGCTGTTTTTT.

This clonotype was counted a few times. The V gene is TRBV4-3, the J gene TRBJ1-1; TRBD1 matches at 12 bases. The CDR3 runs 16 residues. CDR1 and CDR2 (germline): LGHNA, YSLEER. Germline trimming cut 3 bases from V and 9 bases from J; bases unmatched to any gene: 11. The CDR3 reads CASSQGPGQGAKKAFF. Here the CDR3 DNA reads TGCGCCAGCAGCCAGGGTCCGGGACAGGGGGCGAAGAAAGCTTTCTTT.

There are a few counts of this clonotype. The CDR3 DNA follows: TGTGCCAGCTGGAAAGCAGGGAACACTGAAGCTTTCTTT. As protein: CASWKAGNTEAFF. The J gene is TRBJ1-1, the V gene TRBV6-2 or TRBV6-3; no firm D call. The germline gives CDR1 MNHEY, CDR2 SVGEGT. This CDR3 comprises 13 residues. Trimming took 8 bases from V and 1 from J, leaving 11 bases between them.

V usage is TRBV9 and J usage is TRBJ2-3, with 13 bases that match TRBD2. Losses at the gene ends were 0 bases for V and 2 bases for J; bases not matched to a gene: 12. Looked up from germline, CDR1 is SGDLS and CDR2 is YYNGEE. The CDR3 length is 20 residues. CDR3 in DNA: TGTGCCAGCAGCGTAGGTCCGGGACTAGCGGGACGTAGAACCACAGATACGCAGTATTTT. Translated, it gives CASSVGPGLAGRRTTDTQYF. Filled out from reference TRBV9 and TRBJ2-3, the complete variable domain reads DSGVTQTPKHLITATGQRVTLRCSPRSGDLSVYWYQQSLDQGLQFLIQYYNGEERAKGNILERFSAQQFPDLHSELNLSSLELGDSALYFCASSVGPGLAGRRTTDTQYFGPGTRLTVL.

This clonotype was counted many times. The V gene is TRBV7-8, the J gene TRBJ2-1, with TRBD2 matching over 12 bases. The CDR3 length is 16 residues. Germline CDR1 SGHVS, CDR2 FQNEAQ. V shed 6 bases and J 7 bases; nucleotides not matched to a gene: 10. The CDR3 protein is CASRVLAGGPGNEQFF. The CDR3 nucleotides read TGTGCCAGCAGGGTCCTAGCGGGAGGGCCTGGGAATGAGCAGTTCTTC.

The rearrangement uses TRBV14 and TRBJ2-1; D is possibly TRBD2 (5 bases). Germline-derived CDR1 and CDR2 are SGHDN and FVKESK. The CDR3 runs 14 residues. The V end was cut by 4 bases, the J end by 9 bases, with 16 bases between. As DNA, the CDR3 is TGTGCCAGCAGCCTCCAACTTAGCGTAGGTGAGCAGTTCTTC. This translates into CASSLQLSVGEQFF.

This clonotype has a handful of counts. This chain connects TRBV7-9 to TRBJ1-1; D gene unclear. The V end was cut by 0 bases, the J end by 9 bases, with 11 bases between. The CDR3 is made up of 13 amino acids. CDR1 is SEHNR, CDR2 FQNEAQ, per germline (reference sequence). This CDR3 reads CASSLALGRKAFF. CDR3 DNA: TGTGCCAGCAGCTTAGCGCTTGGCCGGAAAGCTTTCTTT.

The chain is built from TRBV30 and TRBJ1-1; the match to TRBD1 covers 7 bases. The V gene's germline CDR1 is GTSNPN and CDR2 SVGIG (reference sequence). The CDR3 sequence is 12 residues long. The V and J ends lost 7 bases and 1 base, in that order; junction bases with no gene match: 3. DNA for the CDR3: TGTGCCTACGGACAGGCGAACACTGAAGCTTTCTTT. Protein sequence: CAYGQANTEAFF.

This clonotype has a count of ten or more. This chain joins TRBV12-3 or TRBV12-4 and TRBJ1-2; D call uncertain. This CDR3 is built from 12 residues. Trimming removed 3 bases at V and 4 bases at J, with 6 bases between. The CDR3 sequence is CASSFMAYGYTF. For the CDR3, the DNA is TGTGCCAGCAGTTTTATGGCCTATGGCTACACCTTC.

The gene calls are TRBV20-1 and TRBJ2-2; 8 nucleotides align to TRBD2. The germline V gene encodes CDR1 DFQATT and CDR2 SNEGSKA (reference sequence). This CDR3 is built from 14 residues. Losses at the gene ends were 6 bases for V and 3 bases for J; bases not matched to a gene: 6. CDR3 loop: CSAWSGGYTGELFF. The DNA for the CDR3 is TGCAGTGCCTGGAGCGGGGGATACACCGGGGAGCTGTTTTTT.

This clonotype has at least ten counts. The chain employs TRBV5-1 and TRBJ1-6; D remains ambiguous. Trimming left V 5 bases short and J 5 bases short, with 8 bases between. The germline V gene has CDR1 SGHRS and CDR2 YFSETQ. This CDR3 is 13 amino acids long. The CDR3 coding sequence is TGCGCCAGCAGGGGCCCTGATAATTCACCCCTCCACTTT. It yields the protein CASRGPDNSPLHF.

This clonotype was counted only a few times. The CDR3 sequence is CASSPNGRPVGEQYF. The CDR3 DNA follows: TGTGCCAGCAGCCCTAATGGAAGACCCGTCGGGGAGCAGTACTTC. The chain has TRBV4-2 and TRBJ2-7; D remains unclear. V lost 4 bases, J lost 7 bases, and 20 bases lay in between. CDR3 length equals 15 residues. Germline CDR1 LGHNA, CDR2 YNFKEQ.

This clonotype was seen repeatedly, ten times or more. DNA of the CDR3: TGTGCCAGCAGTGAAGTGTGGGAAGGGGAGACCCAGTACTTC. Translated, it gives CASSEVWEGETQYF. The chain uses TRBV6-1 and TRBJ2-5; D remains unclear. CDR3 length equals 14 residues. CDR1 and CDR2 (germline): MNHNS, SASEGT. The V gene lost 1 base and the J gene lost 5 bases, with 11 bases spanning the gap.

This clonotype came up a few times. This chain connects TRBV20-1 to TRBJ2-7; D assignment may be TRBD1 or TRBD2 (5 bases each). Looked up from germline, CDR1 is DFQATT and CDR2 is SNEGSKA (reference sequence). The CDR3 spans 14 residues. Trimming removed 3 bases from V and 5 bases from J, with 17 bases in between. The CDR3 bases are TGCAGTGCTAGGAGGGGCCTTAGTCGCCACGAGCAGTACTTC. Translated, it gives CSARRGLSRHEQYF.

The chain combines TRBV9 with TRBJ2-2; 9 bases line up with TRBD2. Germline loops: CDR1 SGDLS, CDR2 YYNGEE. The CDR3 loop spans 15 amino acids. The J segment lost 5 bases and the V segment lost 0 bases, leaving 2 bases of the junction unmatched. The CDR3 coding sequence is TGTGCCAGCAGCGTAGTAGCGGGAGTGACCGGGGAGCTGTTTTTT. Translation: CASSVVAGVTGELFF.

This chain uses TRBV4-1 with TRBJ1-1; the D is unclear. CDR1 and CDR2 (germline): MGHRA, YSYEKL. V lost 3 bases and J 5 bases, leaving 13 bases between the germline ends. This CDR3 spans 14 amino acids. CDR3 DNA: TGCGCCAGCAGCCATACTACGACGGTGACTGAAGCTTTCTTT. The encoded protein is CASSHTTTVTEAFF.

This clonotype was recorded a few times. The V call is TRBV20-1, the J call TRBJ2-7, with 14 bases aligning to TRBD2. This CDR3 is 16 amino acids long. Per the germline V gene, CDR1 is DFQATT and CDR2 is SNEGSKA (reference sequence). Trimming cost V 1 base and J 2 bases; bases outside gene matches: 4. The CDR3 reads CSARVPGLAGAYEQYF. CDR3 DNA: TGCAGTGCTAGAGTTCCGGGACTAGCGGGAGCCTACGAGCAGTACTTC.

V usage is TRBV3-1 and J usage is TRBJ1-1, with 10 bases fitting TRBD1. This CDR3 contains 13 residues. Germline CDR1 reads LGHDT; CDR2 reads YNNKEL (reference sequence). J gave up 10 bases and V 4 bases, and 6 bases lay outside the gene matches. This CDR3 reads CASSRRQGAGAFF. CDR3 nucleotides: TGTGCCAGCAGCCGCCGACAGGGGGCGGGAGCTTTCTTT.

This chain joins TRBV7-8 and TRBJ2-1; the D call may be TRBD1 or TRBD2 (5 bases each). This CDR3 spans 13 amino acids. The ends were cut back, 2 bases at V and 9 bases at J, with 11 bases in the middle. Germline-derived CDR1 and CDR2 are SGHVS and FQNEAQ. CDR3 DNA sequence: TGTGCCAGCAGCTTAATTGCAGGGAGTGAGCAGTTCTTC. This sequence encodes CASSLIAGSEQFF.

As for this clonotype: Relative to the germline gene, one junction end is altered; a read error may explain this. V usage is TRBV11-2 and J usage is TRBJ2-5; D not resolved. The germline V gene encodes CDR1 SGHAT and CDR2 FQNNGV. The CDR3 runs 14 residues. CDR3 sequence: CASSTWTDQDTQYF. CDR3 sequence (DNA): TGTGCCAGCAGCACCTGGACGGACCAAGATACCCAGTACTTC.

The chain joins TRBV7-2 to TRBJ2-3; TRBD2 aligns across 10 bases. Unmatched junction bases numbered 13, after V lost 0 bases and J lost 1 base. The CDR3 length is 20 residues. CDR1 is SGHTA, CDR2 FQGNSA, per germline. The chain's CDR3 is CASSLAGGGSGRIRTDTQYF. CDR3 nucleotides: TGTGCCAGCAGCTTAGCGGGTGGTGGTAGCGGGAGGATTCGCACAGATACGCAGTATTTT.

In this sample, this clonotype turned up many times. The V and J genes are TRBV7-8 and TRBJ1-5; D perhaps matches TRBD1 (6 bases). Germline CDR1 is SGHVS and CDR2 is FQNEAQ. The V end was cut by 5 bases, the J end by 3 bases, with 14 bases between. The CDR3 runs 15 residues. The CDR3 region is CASSPFEGDNQPQHF. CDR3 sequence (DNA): TGTGCCAGCAGCCCCTTTGAGGGGGACAATCAGCCCCAGCATTTT.

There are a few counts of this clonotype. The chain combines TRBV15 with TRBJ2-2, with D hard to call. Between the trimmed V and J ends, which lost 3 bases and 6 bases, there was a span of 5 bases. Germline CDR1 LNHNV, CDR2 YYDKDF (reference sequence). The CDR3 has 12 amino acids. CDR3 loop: CATSSRPGELFF. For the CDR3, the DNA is TGTGCCACCAGCAGTCGCCCCGGGGAGCTGTTTTTT. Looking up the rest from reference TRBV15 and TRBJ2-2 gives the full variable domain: DAMVIQNPRYQVTQFGKPVTLSCSQTLNHNVMYWYQQKSSQAPKLLFHYYDKDFNNEADTPDNFQSRRPNTSFCFLDIRSPGLGDTAMYLCATSSRPGELFFGEGSRLTVL.

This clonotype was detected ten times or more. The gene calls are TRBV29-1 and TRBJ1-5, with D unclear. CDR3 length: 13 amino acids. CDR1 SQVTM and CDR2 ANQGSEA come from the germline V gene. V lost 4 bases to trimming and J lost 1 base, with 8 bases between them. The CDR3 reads CSVAGSSNQPQHF. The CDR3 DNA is TGCAGCGTTGCCGGTTCCAGCAATCAGCCCCAGCATTTT. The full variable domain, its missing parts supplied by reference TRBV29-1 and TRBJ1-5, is SAVISQKPSRDICQRGTSLTIQCQVDSQVTMMFWYRQQPGQSLTLIATANQGSEATYESGFVIDKFPISRPNLTFSTLTVSNMSPEDSSIYLCSVAGSSNQPQHFGDGTRLSIL.

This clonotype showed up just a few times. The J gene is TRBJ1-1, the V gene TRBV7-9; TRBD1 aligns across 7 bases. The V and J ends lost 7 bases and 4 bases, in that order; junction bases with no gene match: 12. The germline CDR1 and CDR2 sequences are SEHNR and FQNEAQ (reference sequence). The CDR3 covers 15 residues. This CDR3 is CASNPFGQDLTEAFF. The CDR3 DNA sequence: TGTGCCAGCAACCCCTTCGGACAGGATCTCACTGAAGCTTTCTTT.

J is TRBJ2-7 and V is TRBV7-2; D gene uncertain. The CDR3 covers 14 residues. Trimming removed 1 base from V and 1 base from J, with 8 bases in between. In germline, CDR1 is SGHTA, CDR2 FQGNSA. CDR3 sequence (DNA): TGTGCCAGCAGCTTAGAGCCAGCTTCCTACGAGCAGTACTTC. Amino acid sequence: CASSLEPASYEQYF.

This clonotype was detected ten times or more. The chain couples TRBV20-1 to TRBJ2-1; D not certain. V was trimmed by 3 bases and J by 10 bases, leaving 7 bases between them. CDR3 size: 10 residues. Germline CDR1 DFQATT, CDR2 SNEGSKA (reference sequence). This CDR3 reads CSASDEEQFF. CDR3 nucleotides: TGCAGTGCTAGCGATGAAGAGCAGTTCTTC.

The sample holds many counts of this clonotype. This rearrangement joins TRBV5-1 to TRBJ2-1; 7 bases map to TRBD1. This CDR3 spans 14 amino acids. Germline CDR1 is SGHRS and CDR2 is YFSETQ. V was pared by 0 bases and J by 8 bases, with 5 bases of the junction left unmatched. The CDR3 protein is CASSLVSGGDEQFF. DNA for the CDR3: TGCGCCAGCAGCTTGGTTTCAGGGGGAGATGAGCAGTTCTTC.

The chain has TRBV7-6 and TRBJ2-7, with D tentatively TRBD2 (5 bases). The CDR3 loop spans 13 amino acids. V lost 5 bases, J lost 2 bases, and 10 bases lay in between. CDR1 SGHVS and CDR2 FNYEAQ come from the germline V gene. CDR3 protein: CASSRGATYEQYF. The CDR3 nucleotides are TGTGCCAGCAGCCGGGGAGCTACCTACGAGCAGTACTTC. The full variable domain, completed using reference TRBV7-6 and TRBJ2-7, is GAGVSQSPRYKVTKRGQDVALRCDPISGHVSLYWYRQALGQGPEFLTYFNYEAQQDKSGLPNDRFSAERPEGSISTLTIQRTEQRDSAMYRCASSRGATYEQYFGPGTRLTVT.

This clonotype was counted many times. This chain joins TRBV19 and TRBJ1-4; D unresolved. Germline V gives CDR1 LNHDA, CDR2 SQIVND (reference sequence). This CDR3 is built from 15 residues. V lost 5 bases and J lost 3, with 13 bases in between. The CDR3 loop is CASSYRRRPNEKLFF. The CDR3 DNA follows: TGTGCCAGTAGTTATCGACGGCGACCTAATGAAAAACTGTTTTTT. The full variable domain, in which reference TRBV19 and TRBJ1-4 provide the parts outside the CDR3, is DGGITQSPKYLFRKEGQNVTLSCEQNLNHDAMYWYRQDPGQGLRLIYYSQIVNDFQKGDIAEGYSVSREKKESFPLTVTSAQKNPTAFYLCASSYRRRPNEKLFFGSGTQLSVL.

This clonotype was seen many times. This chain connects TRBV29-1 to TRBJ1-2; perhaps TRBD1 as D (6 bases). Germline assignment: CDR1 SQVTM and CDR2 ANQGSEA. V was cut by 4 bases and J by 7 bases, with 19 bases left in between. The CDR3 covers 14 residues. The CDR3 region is CSVGPASGTSGYTF. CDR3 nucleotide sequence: TGCAGCGTTGGCCCCGCGTCCGGGACATCTGGCTACACCTTC.